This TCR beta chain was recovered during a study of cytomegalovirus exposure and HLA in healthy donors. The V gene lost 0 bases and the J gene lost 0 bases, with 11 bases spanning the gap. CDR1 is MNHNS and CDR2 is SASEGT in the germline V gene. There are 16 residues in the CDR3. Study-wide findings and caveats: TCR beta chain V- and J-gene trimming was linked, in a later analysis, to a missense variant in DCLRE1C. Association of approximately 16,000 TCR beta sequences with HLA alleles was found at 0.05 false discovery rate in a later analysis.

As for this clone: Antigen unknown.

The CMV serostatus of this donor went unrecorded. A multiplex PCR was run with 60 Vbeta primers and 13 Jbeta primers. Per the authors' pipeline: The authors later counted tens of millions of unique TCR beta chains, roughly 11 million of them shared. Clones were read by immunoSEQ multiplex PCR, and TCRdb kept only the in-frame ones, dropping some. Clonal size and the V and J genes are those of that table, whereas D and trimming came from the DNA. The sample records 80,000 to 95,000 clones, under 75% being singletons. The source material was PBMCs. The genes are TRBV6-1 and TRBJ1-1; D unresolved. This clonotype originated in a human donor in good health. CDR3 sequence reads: CASSEALPVMNTEAFF. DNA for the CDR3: TGTGCCAGCAGTGAAGCGCTTCCAGTCATGAACACTGAAGCTTTCTTT.